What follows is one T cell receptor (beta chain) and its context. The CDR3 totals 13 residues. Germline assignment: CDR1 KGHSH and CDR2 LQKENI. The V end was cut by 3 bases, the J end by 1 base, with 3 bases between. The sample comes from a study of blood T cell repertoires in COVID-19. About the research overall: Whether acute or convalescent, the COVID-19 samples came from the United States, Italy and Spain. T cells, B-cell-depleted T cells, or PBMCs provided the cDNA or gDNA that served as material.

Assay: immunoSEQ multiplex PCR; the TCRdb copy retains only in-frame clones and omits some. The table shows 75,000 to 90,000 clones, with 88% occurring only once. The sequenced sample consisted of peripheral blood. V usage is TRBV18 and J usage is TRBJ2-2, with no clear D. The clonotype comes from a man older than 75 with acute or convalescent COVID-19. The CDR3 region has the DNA TGTGCCAGCTCACCCTGGAACACCGGGGAGCTGTTTTTT. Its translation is CASSPWNTGELFF. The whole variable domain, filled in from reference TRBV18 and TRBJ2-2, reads NAGVMQNPRHLVRRRGQEARLRCSPMKGHSHVYWYRQLPEEGLKFMVYLQKENIIDESGMPKERFSAEFPKEGPSILRIQQVVRGDSAAYFCASSPWNTGELFFGEGSRLTVL.